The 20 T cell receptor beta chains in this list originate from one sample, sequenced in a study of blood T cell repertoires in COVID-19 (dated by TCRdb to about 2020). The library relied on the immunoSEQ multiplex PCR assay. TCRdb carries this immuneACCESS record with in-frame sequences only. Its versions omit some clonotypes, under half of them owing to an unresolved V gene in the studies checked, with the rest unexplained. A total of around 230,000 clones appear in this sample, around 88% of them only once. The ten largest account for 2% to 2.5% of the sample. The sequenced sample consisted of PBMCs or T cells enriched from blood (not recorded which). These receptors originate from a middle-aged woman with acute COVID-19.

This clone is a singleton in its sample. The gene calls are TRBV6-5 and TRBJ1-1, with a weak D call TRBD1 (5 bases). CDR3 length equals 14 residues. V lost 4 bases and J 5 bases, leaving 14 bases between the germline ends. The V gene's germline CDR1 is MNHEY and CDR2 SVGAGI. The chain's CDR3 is CASSLGRRRTEAFF. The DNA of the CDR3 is TGTGCCAGCAGTTTGGGGCGCAGACGGACTGAAGCTTTCTTT.

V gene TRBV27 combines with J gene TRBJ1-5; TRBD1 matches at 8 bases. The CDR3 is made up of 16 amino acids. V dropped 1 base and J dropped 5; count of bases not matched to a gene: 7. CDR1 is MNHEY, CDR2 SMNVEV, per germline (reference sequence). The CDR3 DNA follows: TGTGCCAGCAGTTTATTTTGGCAGGGGGCATATCAGCCCCAGCATTTT. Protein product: CASSLFWQGAYQPQHF.

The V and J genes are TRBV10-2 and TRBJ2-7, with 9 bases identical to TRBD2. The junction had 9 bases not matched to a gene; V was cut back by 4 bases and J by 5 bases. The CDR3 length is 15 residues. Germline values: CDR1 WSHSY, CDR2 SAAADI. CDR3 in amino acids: CASSAAKGLAHEQYV. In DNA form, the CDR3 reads TGCGCCAGCAGTGCGGCGAAGGGACTAGCTCACGAGCAGTACGTC.

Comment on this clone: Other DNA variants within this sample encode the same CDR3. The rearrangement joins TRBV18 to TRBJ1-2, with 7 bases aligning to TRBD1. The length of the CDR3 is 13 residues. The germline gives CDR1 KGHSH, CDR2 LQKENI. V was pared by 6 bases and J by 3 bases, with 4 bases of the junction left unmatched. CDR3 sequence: CASSPDRDYGYTF. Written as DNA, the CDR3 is TGTGCCAGCTCGCCCGACAGGGACTATGGCTACACCTTC.

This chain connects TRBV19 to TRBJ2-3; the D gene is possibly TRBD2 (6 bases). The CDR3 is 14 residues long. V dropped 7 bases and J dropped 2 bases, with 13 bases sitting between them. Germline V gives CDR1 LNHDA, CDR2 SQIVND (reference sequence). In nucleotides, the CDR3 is TGTGCCAGTAAGGGGACTGGGACCACAGATACGCAGTATTTT. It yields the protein CASKGTGTTDTQYF.

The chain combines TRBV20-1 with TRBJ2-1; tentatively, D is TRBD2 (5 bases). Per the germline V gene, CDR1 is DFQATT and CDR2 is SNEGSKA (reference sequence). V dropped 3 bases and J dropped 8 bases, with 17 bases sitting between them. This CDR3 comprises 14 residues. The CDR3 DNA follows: TGCAGTGCTAGTAGTAGGAGGTTTTTGGATGAGCAGTTCTTC. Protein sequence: CSASSRRFLDEQFF.

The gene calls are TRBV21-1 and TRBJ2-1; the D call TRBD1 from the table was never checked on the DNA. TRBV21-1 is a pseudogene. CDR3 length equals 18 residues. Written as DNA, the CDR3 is TGTGCCAGCAGCAAAGTTCGGGCCGGCCAGGGGTCCTACAATGAGCAGTTCTTC. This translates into CASSKVRAGQGSYNEQFF.

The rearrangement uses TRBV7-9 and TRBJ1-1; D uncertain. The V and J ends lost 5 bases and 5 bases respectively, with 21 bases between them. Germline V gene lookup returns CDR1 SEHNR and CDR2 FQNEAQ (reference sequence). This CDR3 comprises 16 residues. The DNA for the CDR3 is TGTGCCAGCAGCCGCCGTGGTCCCCAGGCGGGAACTGAAGCTTTCTTT. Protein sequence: CASSRRGPQAGTEAFF.

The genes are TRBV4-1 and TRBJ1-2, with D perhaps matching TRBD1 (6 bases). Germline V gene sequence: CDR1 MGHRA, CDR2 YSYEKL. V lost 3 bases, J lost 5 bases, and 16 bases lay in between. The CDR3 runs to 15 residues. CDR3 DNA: TGCGCCAGCAGCCATGGTGGGGGCCAAGGGTATGGCTACACCTTC. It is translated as CASSHGGGQGYGYTF.

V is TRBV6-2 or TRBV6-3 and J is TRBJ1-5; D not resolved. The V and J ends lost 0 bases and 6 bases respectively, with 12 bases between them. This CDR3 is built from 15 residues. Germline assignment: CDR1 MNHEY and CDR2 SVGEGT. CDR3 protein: CASSYSSGGGQPQHF. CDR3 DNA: TGTGCCAGCAGTTACTCATCCGGCGGCGGTCAGCCCCAGCATTTT.

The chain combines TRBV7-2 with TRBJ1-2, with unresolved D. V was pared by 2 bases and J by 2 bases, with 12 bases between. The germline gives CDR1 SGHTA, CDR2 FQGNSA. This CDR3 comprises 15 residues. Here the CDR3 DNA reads TGTGCCAGCAGCTTATCCCTATCCGGGAACTATGGCTACACCTTC. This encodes CASSLSLSGNYGYTF.

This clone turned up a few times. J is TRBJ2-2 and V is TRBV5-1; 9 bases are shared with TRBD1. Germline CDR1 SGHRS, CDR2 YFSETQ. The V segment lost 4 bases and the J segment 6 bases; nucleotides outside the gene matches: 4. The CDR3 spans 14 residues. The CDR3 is CASSLQGAAGELFF. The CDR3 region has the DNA TGCGCCAGCAGCCTACAGGGGGCGGCCGGGGAGCTGTTTTTT.

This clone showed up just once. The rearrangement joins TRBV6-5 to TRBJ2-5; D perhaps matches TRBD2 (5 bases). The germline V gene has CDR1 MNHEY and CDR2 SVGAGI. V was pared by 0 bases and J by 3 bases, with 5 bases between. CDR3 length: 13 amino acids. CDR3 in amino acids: CASSYSEEETQYF. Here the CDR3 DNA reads TGTGCCAGCAGTTACTCGGAGGAAGAGACCCAGTACTTC.

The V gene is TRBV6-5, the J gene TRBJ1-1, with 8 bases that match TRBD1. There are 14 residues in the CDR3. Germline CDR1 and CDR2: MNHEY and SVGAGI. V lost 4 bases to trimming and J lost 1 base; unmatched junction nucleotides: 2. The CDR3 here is CASSFGQGNTEAFF. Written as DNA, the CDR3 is TGTGCCAGCAGTTTTGGACAGGGGAACACTGAAGCTTTCTTT.

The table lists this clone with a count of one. This chain's CDR3 is CASSEYRGRHNEQFF. The CDR3 DNA reads as TGTGCCAGCAGTGAATATCGCGGGAGGCACAATGAGCAGTTCTTC. The chain carries TRBV6-1 and TRBJ2-1; 8 bases match TRBD2. With 2 bases clipped from V and 5 bases from J, the junction kept 5 bases outside the gene matches. CDR3 size: 15 residues. Germline V CDR1 and CDR2: MNHNS, SASEGT.

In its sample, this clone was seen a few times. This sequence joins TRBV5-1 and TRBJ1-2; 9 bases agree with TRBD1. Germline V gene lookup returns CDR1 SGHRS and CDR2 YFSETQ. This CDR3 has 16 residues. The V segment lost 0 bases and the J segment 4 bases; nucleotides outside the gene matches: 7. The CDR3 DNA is TGCGCCAGCAGCTTGGACCCGGGACAGGGCCTCTATGGCTACACCTTC. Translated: CASSLDPGQGLYGYTF.

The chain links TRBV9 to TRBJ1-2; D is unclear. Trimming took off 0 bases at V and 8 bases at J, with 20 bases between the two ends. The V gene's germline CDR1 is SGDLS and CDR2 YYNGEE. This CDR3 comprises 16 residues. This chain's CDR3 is CASSVGGQASTKGYTF. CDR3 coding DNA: TGTGCCAGCAGCGTAGGAGGGCAGGCGTCCACGAAGGGCTACACCTTC.

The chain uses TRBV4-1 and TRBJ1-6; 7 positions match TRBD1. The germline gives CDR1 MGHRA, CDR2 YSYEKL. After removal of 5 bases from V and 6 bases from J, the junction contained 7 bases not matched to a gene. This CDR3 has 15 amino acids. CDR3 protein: CASSIDRASNSPLHF. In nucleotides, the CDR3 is TGCGCCAGCAGCATCGACAGGGCCAGTAATTCACCCCTCCACTTT.

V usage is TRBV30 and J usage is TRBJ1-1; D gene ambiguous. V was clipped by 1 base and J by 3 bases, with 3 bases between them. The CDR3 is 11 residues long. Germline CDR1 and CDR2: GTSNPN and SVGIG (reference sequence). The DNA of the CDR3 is TGTGCCTGGAGTGCTGACACTGAAGCTTTCTTT. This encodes CAWSADTEAFF.

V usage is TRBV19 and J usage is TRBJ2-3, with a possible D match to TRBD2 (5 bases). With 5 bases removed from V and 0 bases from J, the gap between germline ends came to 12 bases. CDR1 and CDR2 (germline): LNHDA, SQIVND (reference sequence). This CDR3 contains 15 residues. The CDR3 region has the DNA TGTGCCAGTAGTCATAGCGCTGCTAGCACAGATACGCAGTATTTT. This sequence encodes CASSHSAASTDTQYF.